Listed below are T cell receptor beta chains from one sample, sequenced in a study of T cell responses to AZD1222 COVID-19 vaccine. TCRdb keeps only in-frame clones here, not all; method: immunoSEQ multiplex PCR. The sample has 58,000 or so clones; 86% are singletons. Sequences were derived from peripheral blood, sampled 28 days after the second AZD1222 dose. These receptor sequences come from an adult who received the AZD1222 COVID-19 vaccine. Each CDR3 is given with its conserved first and last residue. The D gene is left open where the match is weak. The size entry is marked missing in some rows and otherwise reads once, few, many or a size class.

J gene: TRBJ2-7; clone size: NA; D gene: TRBD1; V gene: TRBV5-1; CDR3 protein: CASSLAEGQGYEQYF; CDR3 DNA: TGCGCCAGCAGCTTGGCCGAGGGACAGGGGTACGAGCAGTACTTC
J gene: TRBJ2-1; clone size: NA; D gene: NA; V gene: TRBV11-2; CDR3 protein: CASSFSEGSYNEQFF; CDR3 DNA: TGTGCCAGCAGCTTCAGCGAGGGGTCCTACAATGAGCAGTTCTTC
J gene: TRBJ1-2; clone size: NA; D gene: NA; V gene: TRBV4-2; CDR3 protein: CASSQDRVSRSYTF; CDR3 DNA: TGTGCCAGCAGCCAAGACAGGGTAAGCAGGAGCTACACCTTC
J gene: TRBJ1-2; clone size: NA; D gene: NA; V gene: TRBV6-5; CDR3 protein: CASRQTTNYGYTF; CDR3 DNA: TGTGCCAGCAGGCAGACAACTAACTATGGCTACACCTTC
J gene: TRBJ2-3; clone size: NA; D gene: TRBD2; V gene: TRBV10-3; CDR3 protein: CATQTSGSSTQYF; CDR3 DNA: TGTGCCACCCAGACTAGCGGGAGCAGTACGCAGTATTTT
J gene: TRBJ1-2; clone size: once; D gene: NA; V gene: TRBV27; CDR3 protein: CASSSAPFANYGYTF; CDR3 DNA: TGTGCCAGCAGTTCAGCCCCGTTCGCTAACTATGGCTACACCTTC
J gene: TRBJ1-6; clone size: NA; D gene: NA; V gene: TRBV11-2; CDR3 protein: CASSRLGQTNSPLHF; CDR3 DNA: TGTGCCAGCAGCCGACTCGGACAGACAAATTCACCCCTCCACTTT
J gene: TRBJ1-1; clone size: NA; D gene: NA; V gene: TRBV10-3; CDR3 protein: CAISESLWGNTEAFF; CDR3 DNA: TGTGCCATCAGTGAGTCCCTTTGGGGGAACACTGAAGCTTTCTTT
J gene: TRBJ1-2; clone size: NA; D gene: TRBD1; V gene: TRBV28; CDR3 protein: CASSRTGGLGYTF; CDR3 DNA: TGTGCCAGCAGTCGGACAGGGGGCTTGGGCTACACCTTC
J gene: TRBJ2-1; clone size: once; D gene: NA; V gene: TRBV11-3; CDR3 protein: CASSPRTGANEQFF; CDR3 DNA: TGTGCCAGCAGCCCCCGGACGGGAGCGAATGAGCAGTTCTTC
J gene: TRBJ1-4; clone size: NA; D gene: NA; V gene: TRBV18; CDR3 protein: CASSPGGGSNEKLFF; CDR3 DNA: TGTGCCAGCTCACCGGGCGGTGGGAGTAATGAAAAACTGTTTTTT
J gene: TRBJ1-4; clone size: NA; D gene: NA; V gene: TRBV11-2; CDR3 protein: CASSSTSPFGKLFF; CDR3 DNA: TGTGCCAGCAGCTCCACGAGTCCCTTCGGAAAACTGTTTTTT
J gene: TRBJ1-5; clone size: NA; D gene: NA; V gene: TRBV28; CDR3 protein: CAEAAMHQPQHF; CDR3 DNA: TGTGCCGAAGCAGCCATGCATCAGCCCCAGCATTTT
J gene: TRBJ1-1; clone size: NA; D gene: NA; V gene: TRBV6-5; CDR3 protein: CASSYSGRNTEAFF; CDR3 DNA: TGTGCCAGCAGTTACTCGGGACGGAACACTGAAGCTTTCTTT
J gene: TRBJ1-2; clone size: NA; D gene: NA; V gene: TRBV3-1/TRBV3-2; CDR3 protein: CASSQSGTYGYTF; CDR3 DNA: TGTGCCAGCAGCCAGTCAGGGACCTATGGCTACACCTTC
J gene: TRBJ2-7; clone size: NA; D gene: NA; V gene: TRBV28; CDR3 protein: CASSPPASTSSYEQYF; CDR3 DNA: TGTGCCAGCAGTCCCCCAGCCTCCACTAGCTCCTACGAGCAGTACTTC
J gene: TRBJ1-5; clone size: NA; D gene: NA; V gene: TRBV6-4; CDR3 protein: CASSEQFSNQPQHF; CDR3 DNA: TGTGCCAGCAGTGAGCAGTTCAGCAATCAGCCCCAGCATTTT
J gene: TRBJ1-2; clone size: NA; D gene: NA; V gene: TRBV6-4; CDR3 protein: CASSDPPNQNGYTF; CDR3 DNA: TGTGCCAGCAGTGACCCGCCGAATCAGAATGGCTACACCTTC
J gene: TRBJ2-6; clone size: NA; D gene: NA; V gene: TRBV5-6; CDR3 protein: CASSRTVLSGANVLTF; CDR3 DNA: TGTGCCAGCAGCCGCACCGTATTGTCCGGGGCCAACGTCCTGACTTTC
J gene: TRBJ1-3; clone size: once; D gene: NA; V gene: TRBV11-2; CDR3 protein: CASSSRINRDPIRNTIYF; CDR3 DNA: TGTGCCAGCAGCTCCCGTATAAACCGGGACCCTATAAGAAACACCATATATTTT
J gene: TRBJ2-7; clone size: NA; D gene: TRBD2; V gene: TRBV6-5; CDR3 protein: CASRRLAGSYEQYF; CDR3 DNA: TGTGCCAGCAGGCGACTAGCGGGCTCCTACGAGCAGTACTTC
J gene: TRBJ2-7; clone size: NA; D gene: NA; V gene: TRBV14; CDR3 protein: CASSRTYEQYF; CDR3 DNA: TGTGCCAGCAGCCGAACCTACGAGCAGTACTTC
J gene: TRBJ2-5; clone size: NA; D gene: NA; V gene: TRBV5-1; CDR3 protein: CASEGVGETQYF; CDR3 DNA: TGCGCCAGCGAAGGGGTGGGGGAGACCCAGTACTTC
J gene: TRBJ2-3; clone size: NA; D gene: NA; V gene: TRBV9; CDR3 protein: CASSALQGGTDTQYF; CDR3 DNA: TGTGCCAGCAGCGCCTTACAGGGAGGCACAGATACGCAGTATTTT